This T cell receptor beta chain was sequenced for a study of early T cells in non-severe SARS-CoV-2 infection (dated by TCRdb to the early 2020s). About the full investigation: Because TCR sequencing was done on bulk RNA from unsorted whole blood, the alpha and beta chains could not be paired. Beyond this particular receptor, the publication reports: Matching against VDJdb was skewed toward anti-spike CD8 responses, likely underestimated virus-specific expansions, and missed private and CD4 specificities.

Notes on this clonotype: Its cognate antigen has yet to be identified. Base quality data are lacking; no much larger clone is found one base away.

The receptor library was made with 5' RACE. The reads were generated on a NextSeq 500. To correct for sequencing error and PCR bias, the TCR library protocol tagged individual cDNA molecules with unique molecular identifiers. Both TCR alpha and beta chains were sequenced, and tight co-correlation was observed between alpha and beta sequence abundances in each sample. The original methods were these. Decombinator V4 was used to annotate the V gene, J gene and CDR3 of the TCR sequences. TCRs were defined as expanded if a significant change between any two time points was detected under a Poisson model with p below 0.0001. TCR abundances were normalised to the total number of TCRs sequenced per sample and expressed as counts per million. TRAV1-2 paired with TRAJ12, TRAJ20 or TRAJ33 defined MAIT TCRs, while TRAV10 paired with TRAJ18 defined iNKT TCRs. VDJdb, accessed 1 November 2021, was searched for CMV, EBV and SARS-CoV-2 annotated TCRs, excluding TCRs annotated for multiple antigens. TCRdb reprocessing: public reads trimmed at Q25 with fastp, clones called with MiXCR, in-frame beta chains kept. Identical CDR3 protein sequences are pooled into one entry, listed with their most common genes and DNA. TCRdb assigned the V and J calls; the authors' analysis was not used. The sample yields tens of thousands of distinct CDR3 sequences; about 4% were counted once. Of the sample, under 4.5% is held by the ten largest clones.

The CDR3, cysteine through phenylalanine, is 17 amino acids long. The CDR3 DNA has 51 bases and is translated from base 1. The germline V gene yields SGHDN for CDR1 and FVKESK for CDR2. Compared with germline, V lacks 1 base and J lacks 2 bases; bases without a gene match: 5. The study was a case-control design nested within a healthcare worker cohort in London, UK, with weekly nasopharyngeal swab PCR tests and blood sampling. Between 23 and 31 March 2020, the week of the UK lockdown, healthcare workers were enrolled and then followed up weekly for as long as 16 weeks. The receptor was isolated from an adult who was a healthcare worker with PCR-confirmed SARS-CoV-2 infection or an uninfected control (not recorded which). The sequenced material came from whole blood. This chain is built from TRBV14 and TRBJ2-1; TRBD2 matches 10 bases in the middle. The CDR3 has the sequence CASSQGLLAGAYNEQFF. The nucleotide sequence is TGTGCCAGCAGCCAAGGACTTCTAGCGGGAGCCTACAATGAGCAGTTCTTC.